This T cell receptor beta chain was recovered during a study of molecular identifiers for immune sequencing clone quantification. Germline V gene lookup returns CDR1 SEHNR and CDR2 FQNEAQ (reference sequence). The CDR3 consists of 17 residues. TCRdb redid the calling of the PCR reads with MiXCR, one entry per CDR3 protein. The sample includes some 89,000 distinct CDR3 sequences, roughly 24% seen only once; the top ten take 0.85% to 1%. As for this clonotype: At one boundary the junction diverges from the germline segment, which might be a read error.

The sequenced sample consisted of naive CD8+ T cells from blood, with Jurkat cell RNA spiked in. Subset meaning: FACS-sorted CD8+CD4-CCR7+CD45RA+ naive T cells. V usage is TRBV7-9 and J usage is TRBJ1-4; 8 bases are a match to TRBD1. The sequence was collected from a human donor in good health. Some libraries in this study had Jurkat cell RNA spiked in. CDR3 loop: CPSSLDRAGDYGEKLFF. The CDR3 region has the DNA TGTCCCAGCAGCCTGGACAGGGCAGGAGACTACGGTGAAAAACTGTTTTTT.